Sequencing of this T cell receptor beta chain was carried out in a study of high-grade serous ovarian cancer treatment subgroups. About the study: Each sample yielded on average around 7,000 unique TCR beta rearrangements from approximately 15,000 reads.

Study-wide results and limits: Different patients shared almost no repertoire; same-patient tumors shared about 0.095 to 0.79. Bulk tumor TCR sequencing gave no spatial information.

The CDR3 loop spans 14 amino acids. Germline CDR1 SGHTA, CDR2 FQGNSA. The V gene lost 5 bases and the J gene lost 5 bases, with 12 bases spanning the gap. Tumor tissue was taken before any definitive surgery or chemotherapy was given. About this clone itself: Its target is not known.

Assay: immunoSEQ multiplex PCR; the TCRdb copy retains only in-frame clones and omits some. The sample gives around 7,000 clones, about 79% of which show up once; about 5% is in the top ten. The rearrangement links TRBV7-2 to TRBJ2-2, with D hard to call. The sample consisted of tumor tissue. The source of this sequence is a human donor with high-grade serous ovarian cancer. Here the CDR3 DNA reads TGTGCCAGCAGCCGTTCACAACGGACCGGGGAGCTGTTTTTT. Protein product: CASSRSQRTGELFF. Using reference TRBV7-2 and TRBJ2-2 for the parts outside the CDR3, the full variable domain is GAGVSQSPSNKVTEKGKDVELRCDPISGHTALYWYRQSLGQGLEFLIYFQGNSAPDKSGLPSDRFSAERTGGSVSTLTIQRTQQEDSAVYLCASSRSQRTGELFFGEGSRLTVL.